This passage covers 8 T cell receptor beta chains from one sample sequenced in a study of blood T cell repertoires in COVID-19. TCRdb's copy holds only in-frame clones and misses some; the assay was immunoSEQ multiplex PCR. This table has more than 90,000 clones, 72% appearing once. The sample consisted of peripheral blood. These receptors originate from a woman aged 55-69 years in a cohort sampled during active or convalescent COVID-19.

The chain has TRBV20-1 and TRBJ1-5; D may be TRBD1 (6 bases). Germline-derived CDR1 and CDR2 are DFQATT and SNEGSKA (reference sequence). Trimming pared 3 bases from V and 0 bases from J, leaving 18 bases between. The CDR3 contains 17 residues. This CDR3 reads CSASLTGPAYSNQPQHF. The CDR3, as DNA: TGCAGTGCTAGTTTGACAGGCCCCGCTTATAGCAATCAGCCCCAGCATTTT.

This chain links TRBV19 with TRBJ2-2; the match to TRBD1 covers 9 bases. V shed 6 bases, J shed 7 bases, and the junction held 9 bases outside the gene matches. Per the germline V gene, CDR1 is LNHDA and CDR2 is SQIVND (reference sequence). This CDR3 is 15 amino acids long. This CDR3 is CASRGTGFFFGELFF. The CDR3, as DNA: TGTGCCAGTAGGGGGACAGGGTTTTTTTTCGGGGAGCTGTTTTTT.

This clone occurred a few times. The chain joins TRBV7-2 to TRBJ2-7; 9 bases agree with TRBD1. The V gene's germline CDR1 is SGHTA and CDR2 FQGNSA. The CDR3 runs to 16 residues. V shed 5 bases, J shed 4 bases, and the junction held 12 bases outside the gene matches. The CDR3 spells CASSASKGQGTYEQYF. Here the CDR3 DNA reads TGTGCCAGCAGCGCCTCCAAAGGACAGGGGACTTACGAGCAGTACTTC.

CDR3 region: CASRDRGAQYF. DNA for the CDR3: TGTGCCAGCAGGGACCGGGGGGCCCAGTACTTC. V gene TRBV27 combines with J gene TRBJ2-5; 7 bases are a match to TRBD2. Germline CDR1 and CDR2: MNHEY and SMNVEV (reference sequence). With V trimmed by 6 bases and J by 9 bases, 4 bases remained unmatched. CDR3 length: 11 residues.

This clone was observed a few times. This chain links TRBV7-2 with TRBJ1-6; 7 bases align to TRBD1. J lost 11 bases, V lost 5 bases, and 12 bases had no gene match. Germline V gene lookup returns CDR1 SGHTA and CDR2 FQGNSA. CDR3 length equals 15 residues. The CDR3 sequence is CASSPWDSSAAPLHF. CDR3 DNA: TGTGCCAGCAGCCCATGGGACAGCAGCGCCGCACCCCTCCACTTT.

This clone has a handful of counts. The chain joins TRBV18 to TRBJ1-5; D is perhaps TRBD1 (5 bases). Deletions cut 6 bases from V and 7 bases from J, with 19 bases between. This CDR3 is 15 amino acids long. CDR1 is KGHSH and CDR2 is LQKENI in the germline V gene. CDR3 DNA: TGTGCCAGCTCCCCGCCGGGGGGGGGAAGGCAGCCCCAGCATTTT. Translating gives CASSPPGGGRQPQHF.

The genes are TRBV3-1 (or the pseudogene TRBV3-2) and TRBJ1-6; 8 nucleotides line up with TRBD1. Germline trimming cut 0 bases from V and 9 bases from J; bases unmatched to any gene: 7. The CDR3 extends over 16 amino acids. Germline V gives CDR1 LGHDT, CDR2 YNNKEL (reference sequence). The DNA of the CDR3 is TGTGCCAGCAGCCAAGATCTACGGACAGGGCTTTCACCCCTCCACTTT. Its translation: CASSQDLRTGLSPLHF.

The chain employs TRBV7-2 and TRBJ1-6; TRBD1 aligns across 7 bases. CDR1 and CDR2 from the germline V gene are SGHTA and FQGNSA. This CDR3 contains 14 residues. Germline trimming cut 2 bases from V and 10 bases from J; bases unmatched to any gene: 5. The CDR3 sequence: CASSLSRGESPLHF. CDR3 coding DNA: TGTGCCAGCAGCTTAAGCAGGGGGGAATCACCCCTCCACTTT.